One T cell receptor beta chain is described in this entry. Method: immunoSEQ multiplex PCR; TCRdb's copy keeps in-frame clones and lacks some. The sample has about 12,000 clones, 70% to 85% seen once. Treatment meaning: randomized to nivolumab then ipilimumab (arm A) or the reverse (arm B). None of the patients previously received DNA-damaging chemotherapy. CDR1 LGHNA and CDR2 YSLEER come from the germline V gene. The CDR3 totals 18 residues. V trimming: 0 bases; J trimming: 0 bases; junction bases outside the gene matches: 10. The sample comes from a study of sequential checkpoint blockade in melanoma. Study context: After both sequences, patients received maintenance nivolumab.

The chain uses TRBV4-3 and TRBJ2-7; TRBD1 matches at 8 bases. The source is a human donor with melanoma. Sequenced material: CD8+ T cells sorted from blood (inferred from file names), taken from a patient given nivolumab and ipilimumab in sequence. Written as DNA, the CDR3 is TGCGCCAGCAGCCAAGACCCAGTCCCGGGACAGGACTCCTACGAGCAGTACTTC. This sequence encodes CASSQDPVPGQDSYEQYF.